The 30 T cell receptor beta chains below all came from one sample that was sequenced in a study of shared clonotypes between healthy human individuals. CD45RO-negative, CCR7-selected cells formed the naive CD8 fraction, which excluded terminally differentiated effector memory CD45RA+ cells. This table comes from immunoSEQ multiplex PCR, and its TCRdb copy is limited to in-frame clones, with some not included. Among about 2.2 million clones listed, just under 95% were seen once. Sequences were obtained from naive CD8+ T cells from PBMCs. All receptors derive from a man in his late teens or twenties in good health. Some clones in this sample may be carry-over from other donors' samples.

V gene TRBV11-2 combines with J gene TRBJ1-4; D unresolved. The CDR3 totals 12 residues. V was clipped by 1 base and J by 8 bases, with 5 bases between them. Germline assignment: CDR1 SGHAT and CDR2 FQNNGV. The CDR3 bases are TGTGCCAGCAGCTTAGGCAGGGAAAAACTGTTTTTT. Protein sequence: CASSLGREKLFF.

J is TRBJ2-1 and V is TRBV5-4; 9 nucleotides align to TRBD2. Germline V gene sequence: CDR1 SGHNT, CDR2 YYREEE (reference sequence). V lost 6 bases to trimming and J lost 5 bases; unmatched junction nucleotides: 18. This CDR3 is 18 amino acids long. Here the CDR3 DNA reads TGTGCCAGCATCGACGGTATGGGTAGCGGGAGTCGCAACAATGAGCAGTTCTTC. Residues: CASIDGMGSGSRNNEQFF. The full variable domain, in which reference TRBV5-4 and TRBJ2-1 provide the parts outside the CDR3, is ETGVTQSPTHLIKTRGQQVTLRCSSQSGHNTVSWYQQALGQGPQFIFQYYREEENGRGNFPPRFSGLQFPNYSSELNVNALELDDSALYLCASIDGMGSGSRNNEQFFGPGTRLTVL.

This chain uses TRBV6-5 with TRBJ1-1; possible D gene TRBD1, 6 bases. This CDR3 has 12 amino acids. Germline CDR1 MNHEY, CDR2 SVGAGI. V was cut by 2 bases and J by 9 bases, with 10 bases left in between. CDR3 nucleotide sequence: TGTGCCAGCAGTTACGGGGGGCCGCAAGCTTTCTTT. This encodes CASSYGGPQAFF.

The chain combines TRBV28 with TRBJ2-2, with unresolved D. Germline loops: CDR1 MDHEN, CDR2 SYDVKM. The V end was cut by 5 bases, the J end by 6 bases, with 4 bases between. CDR3 length equals 11 residues. CDR3 loop: CASSRPGELFF. The CDR3 nucleotides are TGTGCCAGCAGTCGGCCCGGGGAGCTGTTTTTT.

The V call is TRBV5-6, the J call TRBJ2-7, with a possible D match to TRBD2 (6 bases). This CDR3 has 14 residues. The germline CDR1 and CDR2 sequences are SGHDT and YYEEEE. Trimming left V 4 bases short and J 5 bases short, with 16 bases between. This CDR3 reads CASSPPSGVHEQYF. In nucleotides, the CDR3 is TGTGCCAGCAGCCCTCCGTCGGGGGTCCACGAGCAGTACTTC.

J is TRBJ2-5 and V is TRBV9; tentatively, D is TRBD1 (5 bases). Germline CDR1 SGDLS, CDR2 YYNGEE. V was shortened by 4 bases and J by 5 bases, with 15 bases between the two germline ends. This CDR3 has 14 residues. The CDR3 sequence is CASSPDGRGETQYF. The CDR3 DNA reads TGTGCCAGCAGCCCCGACGGAAGGGGTGAGACCCAGTACTTC.

The V call is TRBV19, the J call TRBJ2-7; TRBD1 agrees at 9 bases. From germline, CDR1 is LNHDA and CDR2 SQIVND (reference sequence). The CDR3 length is 17 residues. V shed 2 bases and J 3 bases; nucleotides not matched to a gene: 11. In nucleotides, the CDR3 is TGTGCCAGTAGTATAACTGGGCTCGGGACAGGGTTCTACGAGCAGTACTTC. As protein: CASSITGLGTGFYEQYF.

To note about this clone: At the DNA level, this CDR3 is encoded by other sequences in the same sample as well. The chain couples TRBV28 to TRBJ2-5, with a possible D match to TRBD2 (7 bases). V was shortened by 6 bases and J by 4 bases, with 15 bases between the two germline ends. The CDR3 totals 14 residues. Germline V gene data show CDR1 as MDHEN and CDR2 as SYDVKM. As DNA, the CDR3 is TGTGCCAGCAGCTTAGGGGGGGAGGGAGAGACCCAGTACTTC. Its translation is CASSLGGEGETQYF.

The chain joins TRBV5-1 to TRBJ1-1; D not resolved. The V end was cut by 7 bases, the J end by 1 base, with 8 bases between. The CDR3 consists of 12 residues. Germline V gene lookup returns CDR1 SGHRS and CDR2 YFSETQ. CDR3 nucleotides: TGCGCCAGCCGTACTACGAACACTGAAGCTTTCTTT. It specifies CASRTTNTEAFF.

This sequence joins TRBV11-2 and TRBJ2-1, with 10 bases lining up with TRBD2. Germline CDR1 reads SGHAT; CDR2 reads FQNNGV. Trimming at V came to 5 bases and at J to 8 bases, leaving 12 bases not matched to a gene. The CDR3 is 16 residues long. The CDR3 region has the DNA TGTGCCAGCAGCCACGCACCGGGACTAGCGATGGATGAGCAGTTCTTC. Its protein is CASSHAPGLAMDEQFF. Based on the CDR3 plus reference TRBV11-2 and TRBJ2-1, the full variable domain is EAGVAQSPRYKIIEKRQSVAFWCNPISGHATLYWYQQILGQGPKLLIQFQNNGVVDDSQLPKDRFSAERLKGVDSTLKIQPAKLEDSAVYLCASSHAPGLAMDEQFFGPGTRLTVL.

The CDR3 DNA follows: TGTGCCAGCAGCATTAGCGGGAGGGAAACCTACAATGAGCAGTTCTTC. It codes for CASSISGRETYNEQFF. This rearrangement joins TRBV9 to TRBJ2-1; 11 bases match TRBD2. Per germline, CDR1 SGDLS and CDR2 YYNGEE. The junction had 5 bases not matched to a gene; V was cut back by 4 bases and J by 2 bases. The CDR3 runs 16 residues.

The chain recombines TRBV7-9 with TRBJ2-7, with 9 nucleotides matching TRBD2. This CDR3 has 17 residues. V lost 5 bases to trimming and J lost 0 bases; unmatched junction nucleotides: 11. Germline assignment: CDR1 SEHNR and CDR2 FQNEAQ (reference sequence). The CDR3 here is CASSPQGGREGSYEQYF. CDR3 DNA sequence: TGTGCCAGCAGCCCGCAGGGAGGGCGGGAGGGCTCCTACGAGCAGTACTTC.

Regarding this clone: The sample holds other DNA sequences that translate to the same CDR3. The V call is TRBV28, the J call TRBJ1-2, with 7 bases lining up with TRBD1. CDR1 is MDHEN and CDR2 is SYDVKM in the germline V gene. V gave up 7 bases and J gave up 3 bases; unmatched junction bases: 5. This CDR3 has 13 residues. The CDR3 is CASISDRDYGYTF. Written as DNA, the CDR3 is TGTGCCAGCATATCAGACAGGGACTATGGCTACACCTTC.

This chain uses TRBV5-6 with TRBJ2-2; 11 positions match TRBD1. Germline assignment: CDR1 SGHDT and CDR2 YYEEEE. V trimming: 3 bases; J trimming: 2 bases; junction bases outside the gene matches: 3. The CDR3 loop spans 16 amino acids. CDR3 sequence (DNA): TGTGCCAGCAGCTGGGGACAGGGGGTCAACACCGGGGAGCTGTTTTTT. It translates to CASSWGQGVNTGELFF. The full variable domain, with the rest looked up from reference TRBV5-6 and TRBJ2-2, is DAGVTQSPTHLIKTRGQQVTLRCSPKSGHDTVSWYQQALGQGPQFIFQYYEEEERQRGNFPDRFSGHQFPNYSSELNVNALLLGDSALYLCASSWGQGVNTGELFFGEGSRLTVL.

The chain couples TRBV27 to TRBJ1-5; 10 positions match TRBD1. V lost 4 bases to trimming and J lost 4 bases; unmatched junction nucleotides: 4. The CDR3 consists of 15 residues. CDR1 and CDR2 (germline): MNHEY, SMNVEV (reference sequence). CDR3 sequence (DNA): TGTGCCAGCAGTTCGGACAGGGGGGCAAATCAGCCCCAGCATTTT. It translates to CASSSDRGANQPQHF.

The chain couples TRBV4-1 to TRBJ2-2, with 10 positions matching TRBD2. J lost 6 bases, V lost 4 bases, and 5 bases had no gene match. This CDR3 has 15 amino acids. CDR1 and CDR2 from the germline V gene are MGHRA and YSYEKL. CDR3 in amino acids: CASSREGLAPGELFF. The CDR3 DNA sequence: TGCGCCAGCAGCCGAGAGGGACTAGCGCCCGGGGAGCTGTTTTTT.

The chain joins TRBV9 to TRBJ2-1; a weak D match, TRBD2 (7 bases). From germline, CDR1 is SGDLS and CDR2 YYNGEE. V was shortened by 4 bases and J by 9 bases, with 14 bases between the two germline ends. CDR3 length: 13 residues. The CDR3 here is CASSTGGRGEQFF. The CDR3 bases are TGTGCCAGCAGCACCGGGGGGCGCGGTGAGCAGTTCTTC.

This clone appeared once. The chain joins TRBV6-1 to TRBJ2-5, with D uncertain. This CDR3 region has 14 residues. Trimming cost V 2 bases and J 2 bases, with 9 bases left between them. The germline CDR1 and CDR2 sequences are MNHNS and SASEGT. CDR3 residues: CASSERTVQETQYF. The DNA of the CDR3 is TGTGCCAGCAGTGAACGGACGGTGCAAGAGACCCAGTACTTC.

The rearrangement uses TRBV5-6 and TRBJ1-3; the D gene is possibly TRBD1 (5 bases). The CDR3 runs to 14 residues. Trimming pared 5 bases from V and 4 bases from J, leaving 13 bases between. The germline CDR1 and CDR2 sequences are SGHDT and YYEEEE. CDR3 sequence reads: CASSTQEEGNTIYF. CDR3 sequence (DNA): TGTGCCAGCAGTACACAGGAAGAGGGAAACACCATATATTTT.

The chain has TRBV4-1 and TRBJ2-5, with D unresolved. The J call may be incorrect, as the DNA end agrees better with TRBJ2-7. The CDR3 has 14 residues. Germline-derived CDR1 and CDR2 are MGHRA and YSYEKL. The CDR3 DNA reads as TGCGCCAGCAGCCAAGGTCACTACTCCTACGAGCAGTACTTC. Its protein product is CASSQGHYSYEQYF.

The chain carries TRBV27 and TRBJ2-1; 14 nucleotides line up with TRBD2. The germline gives CDR1 MNHEY, CDR2 SMNVEV (reference sequence). With V trimmed by 3 bases and J by 6 bases, 7 bases remained unmatched. There are 17 residues in the CDR3. The CDR3 loop reads CASSFRPGTSGSNEQFF. CDR3 nucleotide sequence: TGTGCCAGCAGTTTTCGTCCGGGGACTAGCGGGAGCAATGAGCAGTTCTTC.

The V and J genes are TRBV7-6 and TRBJ1-4; no firm D call. Per germline, CDR1 SGHVS and CDR2 FNYEAQ. The CDR3 totals 15 residues. V was cut by 2 bases and J by 5 bases, with 12 bases left in between. The CDR3 DNA reads TGTGCCAGCAGCTTAAGGTTCAGCATAAATGAAAAACTGTTTTTT. It encodes CASSLRFSINEKLFF.

The rearrangement uses TRBV7-9 and TRBJ1-4; D remains unclear. The CDR3 runs 13 residues. The germline V and J ends were trimmed by 4 bases and 6 bases, with 9 bases remaining between them. Germline V lookup: CDR1 SEHNR, CDR2 FQNEAQ (reference sequence). The CDR3 DNA reads as TGTGCCAGCAGCTCAGAGTCGGATGAAAAACTGTTTTTT. Translation gives CASSSESDEKLFF.

The table lists this clone with a count of one. The V gene is TRBV30, the J gene TRBJ2-1; TRBD2 matches 12 bases. The CDR3 runs 13 residues. V lost 3 bases, J lost 8 bases, and 2 bases stayed unmatched. Germline CDR1 and CDR2: GTSNPN and SVGIG (reference sequence). The CDR3: CAWRTSGSHEQFF. In nucleotides, the CDR3 is TGTGCCTGGAGGACTAGCGGGAGCCATGAGCAGTTCTTC. Combining the CDR3 with reference TRBV30 and TRBJ2-1 gives the whole variable domain SQTIHQWPATLVQPVGSPLSLECTVEGTSNPNLYWYRQAAGRGLQLLFYSVGIGQISSEVPQNLSASRPQDRQFILSSKKLLLSDSGFYLCAWRTSGSHEQFFGPGTRLTVL.

The CDR3 spells CASRRAGTEGYTF. DNA of the CDR3: TGTGCCAGCAGACGGGCTGGGACGGAAGGCTACACCTTC. V and J are TRBV27 and TRBJ1-2, with D possibly matching TRBD1 (5 bases). Deletions cut 6 bases from V and 8 bases from J, with 16 bases between. From germline, CDR1 is MNHEY and CDR2 SMNVEV (reference sequence). The length of the CDR3 is 13 residues.

On this clone itself: Other DNA variants within this sample encode the same CDR3. The genes are TRBV27 and TRBJ1-5; TRBD1 agrees at 9 bases. This CDR3 has 15 amino acids. The junction had 2 bases not matched to a gene; V was cut back by 1 base and J by 4 bases. Per germline, CDR1 MNHEY and CDR2 SMNVEV (reference sequence). Here the CDR3 DNA reads TGTGCCAGCAGTTTATGGGGGACAGGGAATCAGCCCCAGCATTTT. Its translation: CASSLWGTGNQPQHF.

V and J are TRBV15 and TRBJ2-3; 7 positions agree with TRBD2. The ends lost 0 bases at V and 4 bases at J; junction bases unmatched: 7. The germline V gene has CDR1 LNHNV and CDR2 YYDKDF (reference sequence). The CDR3 loop spans 16 amino acids. CDR3: CATSRDRSGGADTQYF. CDR3 in DNA: TGTGCCACCAGCAGAGATCGGTCGGGAGGAGCAGATACGCAGTATTTT.

The genes are TRBV11-2 and TRBJ2-3, with D possibly TRBD1 on 5 matching bases. V lost 2 bases, J lost 14 bases, and 20 bases lay in between. The CDR3 sequence is 14 residues long. In germline, CDR1 is SGHAT, CDR2 FQNNGV. The CDR3 DNA reads TGTGCCAGCAGCTTAATGAGGTTTACAGGCTATCCGTATTTT. Amino acids: CASSLMRFTGYPYF.

On this clone: This CDR3 is also generated by other DNA sequences in the sample. The chain joins TRBV28 to TRBJ1-2; no reliable D call. This CDR3 is built from 13 residues. The V gene's germline CDR1 is MDHEN and CDR2 SYDVKM. V lost 1 base to trimming and J lost 0 bases, with 3 bases between them. The CDR3 nucleotides are TGTGCCAGCAGTTTATCAGCTAACTATGGCTACACCTTC. Translation: CASSLSANYGYTF.

This rearrangement joins TRBV6-1 to TRBJ1-4; D is perhaps TRBD1 (5 bases). The CDR3 runs 18 residues. Trimming shortened V by 3 bases and J by 0 bases, and 17 bases separated the two germline ends. In germline, CDR1 is MNHNS, CDR2 SASEGT. CDR3 loop: CASSDVPGRSATNEKLFF. CDR3 in DNA: TGTGCCAGCAGTGATGTCCCGGGACGGAGTGCAACTAATGAAAAACTGTTTTTT.